The rows below give T cell receptor beta chains drawn from one sample of a study of vaccination and CD4 T cells after COVID-19. These receptors' targets are unknown. One entry per CDR3 protein results from TCRdb running MiXCR on the PCR reads. The sample records over 10,000 distinct CDR3 sequences, under 65% being singletons. Material for sequencing was CD4+ T cells from blood, cultured in vitro. Source of these receptors: a human donor who had recovered from COVID-19. Both conserved end residues are part of each CDR3. Each record gives: CDR3 DNA, CDR3 protein, V gene, J gene, D gene, clone size. A D gene is named only where the DNA matches it firmly. Rows may omit the clone size; those that give it use once, few, many or a size class.

CDR3 DNA: TGCAGTGCTAGAGATCTCGGGGCGCACAGCGGGCAGTTCTTC
CDR3 protein: CSARDLGAHSGQFF
V gene: TRBV20-1
J gene: TRBJ2-1
D gene: .
clone size: few

CDR3 DNA: TGTGCCAGTAGTATGGGGGACAGGGACACCGGGGAGCTGTTTTTT
CDR3 protein: CASSMGDRDTGELFF
V gene: TRBV19
J gene: TRBJ2-2
D gene: TRBD1
clone size: .

CDR3 DNA: TGTGCCAGCAGTCCTGGTTACCAGGCCGGGGAGCTGTTTTTT
CDR3 protein: CASSPGYQAGELFF
V gene: TRBV2
J gene: TRBJ2-2
D gene: .
clone size: .

CDR3 DNA: TGCAGTGCTAGAGCCTCCGCAGACAGGGGAAGCGGGGAGCTGTTTTTT
CDR3 protein: CSARASADRGSGELFF
V gene: TRBV20-1
J gene: TRBJ2-2
D gene: TRBD1
clone size: .

CDR3 DNA: TGTGCCAGCAGCTCAGGCCTAGGACAGGGAGAACGGGAGCTGTTTTTT
CDR3 protein: CASSSGLGQGERELFF
V gene: TRBV11-3
J gene: TRBJ2-2
D gene: TRBD1
clone size: .

CDR3 DNA: TGTGCCAGTAGTATAGATCACGGTGGGGGCTACGAGCAGTACTTC
CDR3 protein: CASSIDHGGGYEQYF
V gene: TRBV19
J gene: TRBJ2-7
D gene: .
clone size: medium-sized

CDR3 DNA: TGCAGTGCAGCCAACCAAACTAGCGGGAGAGTCTCTGGGACCCAGTACTTC
CDR3 protein: CSAANQTSGRVSGTQYF
V gene: TRBV20-1
J gene: TRBJ2-5
D gene: TRBD2
clone size: few

CDR3 DNA: TGTGCCAGTAGTTCAGCATGGAATAGCAATCAGCCCCAGCATTTT
CDR3 protein: CASSSAWNSNQPQHF
V gene: TRBV19
J gene: TRBJ1-5
D gene: .
clone size: .

CDR3 DNA: TGTGCCAGCAGCCCTTCCTGGCTACAGAATGAAGCTTTCTTT
CDR3 protein: CASSPSWLQNEAFF
V gene: TRBV7-9
J gene: TRBJ1-1
D gene: .
clone size: .

CDR3 DNA: TGTGCCAGCAGTTCCCCCGGCTTAAAGGAGGGGGACATTCAGTACTTC
CDR3 protein: CASSSPGLKEGDIQYF
V gene: TRBV28
J gene: TRBJ2-4
D gene: .
clone size: .

CDR3 DNA: TGTGCCAGCAGTGAGACTAGCTCCCGGGGGGGGAACACCGGGGAGCTGTTTTTT
CDR3 protein: CASSETSSRGGNTGELFF
V gene: TRBV2
J gene: TRBJ2-2
D gene: TRBD2
clone size: .

CDR3 DNA: TGTGCCAGCTCCCATGGGGTCGGGTACTATAATTCACCCCTCCACTTT
CDR3 protein: CASSHGVGYYNSPLHF
V gene: TRBV7-8
J gene: TRBJ1-6
D gene: .
clone size: .

CDR3 DNA: TGCAGTGCCTCACTGAACACTGAAGCTTTCTTT
CDR3 protein: CSASLNTEAFF
V gene: TRBV20-1
J gene: TRBJ1-1
D gene: .
clone size: .

CDR3 DNA: TGTGCCAGCAGCTTATGGGGGGCGACTAATGAAAAACTGTTTTTT
CDR3 protein: CASSLWGATNEKLFF
V gene: TRBV7-2
J gene: TRBJ1-4
D gene: .
clone size: once

CDR3 DNA: TGTGCCAGCAGCCCGAAGACACTAGCGGTTACTTCTACCGGGGAGCTGTTTTTT
CDR3 protein: CASSPKTLAVTSTGELFF
V gene: TRBV7-2
J gene: TRBJ2-2
D gene: TRBD2
clone size: .

CDR3 DNA: TGTGCCAGCAGTTACATAGCGGGGGTTATAGCCAAAAACATTCAGTACTTC
CDR3 protein: CASSYIAGVIAKNIQYF
V gene: TRBV6-5
J gene: TRBJ2-4
D gene: TRBD2
clone size: once

CDR3 DNA: TGTGCCAGCAGCCCTGGGGACTCCCTGGACTATCAAAAGACCCAGTACTTC
CDR3 protein: CASSPGDSLDYQKTQYF
V gene: TRBV9
J gene: TRBJ2-5
D gene: .
clone size: .

CDR3 DNA: TGTGCCAGCAGTTTACTCCCAAACGAGCAGTACTTC
CDR3 protein: CASSLLPNEQYF
V gene: TRBV27
J gene: TRBJ2-7
D gene: .
clone size: few

CDR3 DNA: TGTGCCAGCAGCGTGTCCGGGACTAGCGGTGGGAACTCCTACGAGCAGTACTTC
CDR3 protein: CASSVSGTSGGNSYEQYF
V gene: TRBV7-2
J gene: TRBJ2-7
D gene: TRBD2
clone size: .

CDR3 DNA: TGTGCCAGCAGCTTAAGATGGGCGGAGCAAGAGACCCAGTACTTC
CDR3 protein: CASSLRWAEQETQYF
V gene: TRBV7-2
J gene: TRBJ2-5
D gene: .
clone size: .

CDR3 DNA: TGTGCCAGCAGCTTAGGTCGGCAGGGGACAGGGGAGACCCAGTACTTC
CDR3 protein: CASSLGRQGTGETQYF
V gene: TRBV7-9
J gene: TRBJ2-5
D gene: TRBD1
clone size: few

CDR3 DNA: TGTGCCAGCAGCCTGGGACTCCCGGCCTCACCCCTCCACTTT
CDR3 protein: CASSLGLPASPLHF
V gene: TRBV27
J gene: TRBJ1-6
D gene: .
clone size: .

CDR3 DNA: TGTGCCTGGAGTGTCGGGACAGGGGTCGAACAGCCCCAGCATTTT
CDR3 protein: CAWSVGTGVEQPQHF
V gene: TRBV30
J gene: TRBJ1-5
D gene: TRBD1
clone size: .

CDR3 DNA: TGTGCCAGCAGTAACCAAGAGACCCAGTACTTC
CDR3 protein: CASSNQETQYF
V gene: TRBV2
J gene: TRBJ2-5
D gene: .
clone size: few

CDR3 DNA: TGTGCCAGCAGCCGGGGACTAGCGGTACAAGAGACCCAGTACTTC
CDR3 protein: CASSRGLAVQETQYF
V gene: TRBV4-2
J gene: TRBJ2-5
D gene: TRBD2
clone size: .

CDR3 DNA: TGTGCCACCAGTGATTCTCCCAGGGGGAGAGGGAATGAAAAACTGTTTTTT
CDR3 protein: CATSDSPRGRGNEKLFF
V gene: TRBV24-1
J gene: TRBJ1-4
D gene: TRBD1
clone size: few

CDR3 DNA: TGTGCCAGTACTATGGGGGGCATGTCGATGAACACTGAAGCTTTCTTT
CDR3 protein: CASTMGGMSMNTEAFF
V gene: TRBV7-6
J gene: TRBJ1-1
D gene: .
clone size: .

CDR3 DNA: TGCAGCGTTGTGGCGGGAGGGCCGGAGACCCAGTACTTC
CDR3 protein: CSVVAGGPETQYF
V gene: TRBV29-1
J gene: TRBJ2-5
D gene: TRBD2
clone size: .

CDR3 DNA: TGCGCCAGCAGCCGGGACAGGGGTTTTCAAGAGACCCAGTACTTC
CDR3 protein: CASSRDRGFQETQYF
V gene: TRBV4-1
J gene: TRBJ2-5
D gene: TRBD1
clone size: few

CDR3 DNA: TGTGCCACCAGTGGGCCCGGGGCATCAGGAGAGACCCAGTACTTC
CDR3 protein: CATSGPGASGETQYF
V gene: TRBV24-1
J gene: TRBJ2-5
D gene: .
clone size: .

CDR3 DNA: TGTGCCTGGAGTTCGGGGGTGAGAGCTGAAGCTTTCTTT
CDR3 protein: CAWSSGVRAEAFF
V gene: TRBV30
J gene: TRBJ1-1
D gene: .
clone size: few

CDR3 DNA: TGTGCCAGCAGTCCTAGCGGGAAAGGTGTGGAGGCGCAGTATTTT
CDR3 protein: CASSPSGKGVEAQYF
V gene: TRBV7-2
J gene: TRBJ2-3
D gene: TRBD2
clone size: .

CDR3 DNA: TGCAGTGCTAGGAGACTAGCGGAGAACTCCTACGAGCAGTACTTC
CDR3 protein: CSARRLAENSYEQYF
V gene: TRBV20-1
J gene: TRBJ2-7
D gene: TRBD2
clone size: .